This passage covers 8 T cell receptor beta chains from one sample sequenced in a study of response to subunit inactivated influenza vaccine. TCRdb passed the RT-PCR reads through MiXCR, listing each CDR3 protein once. The sample contains some 800,000 distinct CDR3 sequences, 21% of which appear only once. The source material was PBMCs from blood, sampled 5 days after vaccination. These receptors were obtained from a man aged 45 to 65 who received an inactivated influenza vaccine.

This clonotype occurred a few times. This chain joins TRBV10-3 and TRBJ1-5; 8 positions match TRBD1. CDR3 length: 14 amino acids. Germline V gene sequence: CDR1 ENHRY, CDR2 SYGVKD. V lost 5 bases, J lost 6 bases, and 6 bases stayed unmatched. CDR3 bases: TGTGCCATCAGTAAGGACAGGGAGTTTCAGCCCCAGCATTTT. It yields the protein CAISKDREFQPQHF.

V gene TRBV7-9 combines with J gene TRBJ2-3; the match to TRBD1 covers 10 bases. CDR1 is SEHNR and CDR2 is FQNEAQ in the germline V gene (reference sequence). After removal of 11 bases from V and 6 bases from J, the junction contained 8 bases not matched to a gene. This CDR3 contains 13 residues. The DNA of the CDR3 is TGTGCCGGACAACCGGGACAGGGGGATACGCAGTATTTT. Amino acid sequence: CAGQPGQGDTQYF.

This clonotype occurred many times. The chain uses TRBV20-1 and TRBJ2-7; no clear D. CDR1 and CDR2 (germline): DFQATT, SNEGSKA (reference sequence). V lost 0 bases, J lost 3 bases, and 12 bases lay in between. This CDR3 is 14 amino acids long. This CDR3 is CSARDPYGLYEQYF. In nucleotides, the CDR3 is TGCAGTGCTAGAGACCCTTACGGCCTCTACGAGCAGTACTTC.

This clonotype appeared a few times. V is TRBV20-1 and J is TRBJ2-7; D remains unclear. The CDR3 runs to 13 residues. Germline V CDR1 and CDR2: DFQATT, SNEGSKA (reference sequence). With 3 bases removed from V and 3 bases from J, the gap between germline ends came to 12 bases. The CDR3 DNA follows: TGCAGTGCTAGCCTACTACCCGTCTACGAGCAGTACTTC. Encoded protein: CSASLLPVYEQYF.

This clonotype was detected ten times or more. The V call is TRBV5-5, the J call TRBJ1-6, with D maybe TRBD1 (6 bases). This CDR3 comprises 13 residues. Germline V gene data show CDR1 as SGHKS and CDR2 as YYEKEE (reference sequence). V dropped 4 bases and J dropped 8 bases, with 10 bases sitting between them. CDR3 DNA sequence: TGTGCCAGCAGCCTGAGGGGGGATTCACCCCTCCACTTT. Translating gives CASSLRGDSPLHF.

The V gene is TRBV4-3, the J gene TRBJ1-1, with D possibly matching TRBD1 (5 bases). The germline V gene encodes CDR1 LGHNA and CDR2 YSLEER. This CDR3 comprises 16 residues. The V end lost 4 bases, the J end lost 5 bases, and 20 bases lay between the germline ends. CDR3 amino acids: CASSLWGRGGGTEAFF. For the CDR3, the DNA is TGCGCCAGCAGCCTCTGGGGGAGGGGCGGCGGGACTGAAGCTTTCTTT.

The chain is built from TRBV20-1 and TRBJ2-5; perhaps TRBD2 as D (6 bases). The ends were cut back, 8 bases at V and 4 bases at J, with 11 bases in the middle. Germline V gene data show CDR1 as DFQATT and CDR2 as SNEGSKA (reference sequence). The CDR3 extends over 11 amino acids. For the CDR3, the DNA is TGCAGTCTCCGGAGGGGAGAGACCCAGTACTTC. It translates to CSLRRGETQYF.

The V and J genes are TRBV12-3 or TRBV12-4 and TRBJ1-5; D remains ambiguous. There are 13 residues in the CDR3. Trimming left V 1 base short and J 5 bases short, with 6 bases between. The DNA for the CDR3 is TGTGCCAGCAGTTTAGGTGAAGATCAGCCCCAGCATTTT. Protein: CASSLGEDQPQHF.